This is a list of T cell receptor beta chains from one sample in a study of blood T cells in healthy people across ages. One entry per CDR3 protein, called by TCRdb with MiXCR from the 5' RACE reads. The sample contains 1,800,000 or so distinct CDR3 sequences, about two fifths of which appear only once. Sequenced input: blood. The receptor source for this set is a human donor in good health. Both conserved end residues are trimmed from each CDR3. Each record gives: V gene, CDR3 length, D gene, CDR3 protein. A D gene is named only where the DNA matches it firmly.

>TRBV4-1|14|.
ASSQVGPAPSYGYT
>TRBV12-3/TRBV12-4|14|TRBD1
ASSFGDRGVKNIQY
>TRBV6-4|10|.
ASSGWNQPQH
>TRBV6-1|12|TRBD1
ASSEGRGLRGYT
>TRBV15|14|.
ATSRDLGRARDEQF
>TRBV7-9|13|.
ASSRGGPVYNEQF
>TRBV5-1|14|.
ASSLVGGGPIDEAF
>TRBV28|14|.
ASSSDYTGTWNEQF
>TRBV7-2|15|TRBD1
ASSFITGAPRQETQY
>TRBV7-6|12|TRBD1
ASSAQGQPYEQY
>TRBV29-1|11|.
SVDGGGIGELF
>TRBV6-1|10|.
ASSETGSGYT
>TRBV13|12|.
ASSYSDRANVLT
>TRBV10-3|11|.
AISESQGYGYT
>TRBV4-3|11|.
ASSHIGGTEAF
>TRBV28|10|.
ASKVSTGELF
>TRBV6-2/TRBV6-3|13|.
ASSYSRAVGETQY
>TRBV5-4|12|TRBD2
ASSRGGFQETQY
>TRBV12-3/TRBV12-4|12|.
ASSPGTATGPQH
>TRBV28|15|.
ASSPPAGHLSNQPQH
>TRBV4-3|13|TRBD1
ASSQYEQGDTEAF
>TRBV27|13|TRBD1
ASTSDRAWGEKLF
>TRBV20-1|14|.
SGRGSGLSSYNEQF
>TRBV11-2|13|.
ASGLGRQNNEKLF